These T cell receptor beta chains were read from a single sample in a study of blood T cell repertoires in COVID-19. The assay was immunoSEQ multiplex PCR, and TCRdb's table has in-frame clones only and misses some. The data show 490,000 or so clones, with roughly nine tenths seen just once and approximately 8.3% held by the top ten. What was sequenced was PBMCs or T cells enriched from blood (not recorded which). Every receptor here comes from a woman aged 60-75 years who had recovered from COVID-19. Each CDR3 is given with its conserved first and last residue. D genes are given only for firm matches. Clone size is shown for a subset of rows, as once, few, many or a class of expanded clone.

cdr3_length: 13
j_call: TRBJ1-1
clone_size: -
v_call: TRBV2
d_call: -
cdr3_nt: TGTGCCAGCAGTGGACAGAGGACCACTGAAGCTTTCTTT
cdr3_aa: CASSGQRTTEAFF

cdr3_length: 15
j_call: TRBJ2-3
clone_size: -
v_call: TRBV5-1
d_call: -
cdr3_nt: TGCGCCAGCAGCTCCTTAGGCGGGGGCACCGATACGCAGTATTTT
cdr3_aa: CASSSLGGGTDTQYF

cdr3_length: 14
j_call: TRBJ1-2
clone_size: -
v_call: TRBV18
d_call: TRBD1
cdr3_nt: TGTGCCAGCTCACCTCGAACAGGGGGCTGGGGCTACACCTTC
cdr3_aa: CASSPRTGGWGYTF

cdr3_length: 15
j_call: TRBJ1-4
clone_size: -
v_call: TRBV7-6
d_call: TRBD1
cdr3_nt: TGTGCCAGCAGCTTAGGGACAGGGAGGAATGAAAAACTGTTTTTT
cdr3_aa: CASSLGTGRNEKLFF

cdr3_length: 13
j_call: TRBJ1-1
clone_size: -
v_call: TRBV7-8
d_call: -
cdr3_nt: TGTGCCAGCAGCACCCAGAGGGACACTGAAGCTTTCTTT
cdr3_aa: CASSTQRDTEAFF

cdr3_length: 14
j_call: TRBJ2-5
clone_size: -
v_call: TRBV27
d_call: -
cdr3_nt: TGTGCCAGCAGCCCCGGGCGGGAACAAGAGACCCAGTACTTC
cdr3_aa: CASSPGREQETQYF

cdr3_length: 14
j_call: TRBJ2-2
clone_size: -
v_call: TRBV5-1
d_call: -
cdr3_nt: TGCGCCAGCAGCTTAAGCGGGTCTACCGGGGAGCTGTTTTTT
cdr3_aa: CASSLSGSTGELFF

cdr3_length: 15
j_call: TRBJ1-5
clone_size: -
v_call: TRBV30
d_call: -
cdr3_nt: TGTGCCTGGAGTGTGGGGGGAAGGAGCAATCAGCCCCAGCATTTT
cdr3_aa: CAWSVGGRSNQPQHF

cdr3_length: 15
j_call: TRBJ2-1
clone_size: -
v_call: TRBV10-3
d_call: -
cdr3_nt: TGTGCATCCCGCGGGGGACAAGACCCATACAATGAGCAGTTCTTC
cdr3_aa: CASRGGQDPYNEQFF

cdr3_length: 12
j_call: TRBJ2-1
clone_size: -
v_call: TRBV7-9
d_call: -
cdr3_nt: TGTGCCAGCAGTCCACCGGGGGGCGAGCAGTTCTTC
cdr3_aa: CASSPPGGEQFF

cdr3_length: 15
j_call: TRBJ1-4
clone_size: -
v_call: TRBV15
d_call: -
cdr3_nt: TGTGCCACCAGCAGCGGACAGTCTCCAGCGAGGGGGCTGTTTTTT
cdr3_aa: CATSSGQSPARGLFF

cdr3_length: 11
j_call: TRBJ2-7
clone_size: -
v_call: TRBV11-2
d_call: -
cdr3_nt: TGTGCCAGCAGCTTGCAGAACGAGCAGTACTTC
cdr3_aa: CASSLQNEQYF

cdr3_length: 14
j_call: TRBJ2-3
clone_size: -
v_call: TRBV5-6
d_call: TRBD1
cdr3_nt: TGTGCCAGCAGCTGGGACAGGGGGCGAGATACGCAGTATTTT
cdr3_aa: CASSWDRGRDTQYF

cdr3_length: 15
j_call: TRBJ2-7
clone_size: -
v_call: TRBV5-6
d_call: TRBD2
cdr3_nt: TGTGCCAGCAGCTTGTTGATAGCGGGGGGGAACGAGCAGTACTTC
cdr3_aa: CASSLLIAGGNEQYF

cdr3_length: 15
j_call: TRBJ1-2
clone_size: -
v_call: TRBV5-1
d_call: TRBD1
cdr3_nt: TGCGCCAGCAGCTTGGGAGGGACAGTTAACTATGGCTACACCTTC
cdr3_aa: CASSLGGTVNYGYTF

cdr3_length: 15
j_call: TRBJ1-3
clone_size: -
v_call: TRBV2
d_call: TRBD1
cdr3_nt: TGTGCCAGCAGTGAAGTGACAGGGCCTGGAAACACCATATATTTT
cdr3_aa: CASSEVTGPGNTIYF

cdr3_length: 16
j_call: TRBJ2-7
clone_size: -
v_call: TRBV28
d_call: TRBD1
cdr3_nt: TGTGCCAGCAGCCATGCCGGGACAGGGGGCTCTCACGAGCAGTACTTC
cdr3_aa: CASSHAGTGGSHEQYF

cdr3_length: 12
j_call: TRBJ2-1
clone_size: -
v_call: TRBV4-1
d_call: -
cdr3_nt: TGCGCCAGCAGCCAAGATGGGAGGGAGCAGTTCTTC
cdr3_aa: CASSQDGREQFF

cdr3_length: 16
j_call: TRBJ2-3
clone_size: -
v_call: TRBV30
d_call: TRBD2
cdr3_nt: TGTGCCTGGAGTCCCCTAGGCGGGGGGGCAGCAGATACGCAGTATTTT
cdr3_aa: CAWSPLGGGAADTQYF

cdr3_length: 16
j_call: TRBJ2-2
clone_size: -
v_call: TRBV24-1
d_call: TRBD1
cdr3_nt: TGTGCCACCAGTGATTTGGGACAGGGAAACACCGGGGAGCTGTTTTTT
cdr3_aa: CATSDLGQGNTGELFF

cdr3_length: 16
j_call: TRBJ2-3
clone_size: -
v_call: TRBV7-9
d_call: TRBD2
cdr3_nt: TGTGCCAGCAGCCCCACTAGCGGGAGGACTACAGATACGCAGTATTTT
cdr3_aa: CASSPTSGRTTDTQYF

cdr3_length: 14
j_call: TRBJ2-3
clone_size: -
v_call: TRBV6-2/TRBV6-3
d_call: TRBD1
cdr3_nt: TGTGCCAGCAGTTGGACAGGGGGCACAGATACGCAGTATTTT
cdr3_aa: CASSWTGGTDTQYF

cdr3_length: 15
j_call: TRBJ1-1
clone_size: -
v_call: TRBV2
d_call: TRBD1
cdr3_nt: TGTGCCAGCAGTCAAACCGGGACAGGGGGTACTGAAGCTTTCTTT
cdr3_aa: CASSQTGTGGTEAFF

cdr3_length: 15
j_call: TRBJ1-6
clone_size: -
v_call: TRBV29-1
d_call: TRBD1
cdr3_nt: TGCAGCGCCATAACCGGGACAGGGGTTGATTCACCCCTCCACTTT
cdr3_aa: CSAITGTGVDSPLHF

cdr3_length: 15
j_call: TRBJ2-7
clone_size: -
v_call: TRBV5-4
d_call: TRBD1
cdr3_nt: TGTGCCAGCAGCTTCCCCGGGACAGGGGTCGACGAGCAGTACTTC
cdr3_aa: CASSFPGTGVDEQYF

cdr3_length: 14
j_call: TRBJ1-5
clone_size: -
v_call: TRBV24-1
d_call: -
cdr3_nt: TGTGCCACCAGTGAAGGCCGGGTGGGTCAGCCCCAGCATTTT
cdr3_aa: CATSEGRVGQPQHF

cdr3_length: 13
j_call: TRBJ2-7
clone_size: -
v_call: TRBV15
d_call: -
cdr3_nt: TGTGCCACCAGCAGAGACGTATCCTACGAGCAGTACTTC
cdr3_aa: CATSRDVSYEQYF

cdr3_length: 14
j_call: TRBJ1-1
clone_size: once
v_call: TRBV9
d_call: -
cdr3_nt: TGTGCCAGCAGCGTTTCATTGGGGAGGACTGAAGCTTTCTTT
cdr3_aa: CASSVSLGRTEAFF

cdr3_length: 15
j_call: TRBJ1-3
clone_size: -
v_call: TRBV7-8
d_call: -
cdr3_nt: TGTGCCAGCAGCCCCAATGTCTATATTGGAAACACCATATATTTT
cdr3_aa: CASSPNVYIGNTIYF

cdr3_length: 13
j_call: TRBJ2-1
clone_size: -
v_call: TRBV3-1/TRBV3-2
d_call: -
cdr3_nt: TGTGCCAGCAGCCGGGGCACGTACAATGAGCAGTTCTTC
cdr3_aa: CASSRGTYNEQFF

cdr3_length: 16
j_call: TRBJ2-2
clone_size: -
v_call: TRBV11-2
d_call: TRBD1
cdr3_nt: TGTGCCAGCAGCCGTCAGGGGGCGCAGGCCGCCGGGGAGCTGTTTTTT
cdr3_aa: CASSRQGAQAAGELFF

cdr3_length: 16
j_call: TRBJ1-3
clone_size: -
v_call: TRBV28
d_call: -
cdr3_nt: TGTGCCAGCACCATTACAGGGTACGGAGCTGGAAACACCATATATTTT
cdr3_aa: CASTITGYGAGNTIYF

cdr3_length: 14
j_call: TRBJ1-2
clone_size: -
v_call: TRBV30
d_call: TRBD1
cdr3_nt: TGTGCCTGGGCCCCTCCCGGACAGGGCCAGGGCTACACCTTC
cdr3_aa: CAWAPPGQGQGYTF

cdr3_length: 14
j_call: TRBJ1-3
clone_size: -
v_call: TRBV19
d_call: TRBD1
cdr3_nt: TGTGCCAGTAGTCGTGACAGGGCTGGAAACACCATATATTTT
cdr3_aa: CASSRDRAGNTIYF

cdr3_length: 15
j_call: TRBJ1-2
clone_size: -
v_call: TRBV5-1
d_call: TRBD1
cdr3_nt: TGCGCCAGCAGCCAGGGACAGGCCCAGTACTATGGCTACACCTTC
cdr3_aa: CASSQGQAQYYGYTF